These 31 T cell receptor beta chains share one sample of origin, sequenced in a study of T cell repertoires in cytomegalovirus infection. One entry per CDR3 protein results from TCRdb running MiXCR on the reads. This sample has about 500,000 distinct CDR3 sequences; roughly a third occur once, and the top ten carry 15% to 20%. These TCRs' antigens remain unknown. Sequenced here: cultured PBMCs, sampled from culture after CMV antigen stimulation. Receptors were obtained from a human donor in good health (CMV status not recorded). Some clones in this sample may be carry-over from other donors' samples.

The chain couples TRBV12-3 or TRBV12-4 to TRBJ1-2, with TRBD1 matching over 12 bases. V shed 2 bases and J 7 bases; nucleotides not matched to a gene: 5. This CDR3 has 15 residues. This CDR3 is CASSLLGQGAFGYTF. In DNA, the CDR3 is TGTGCCAGCAGTTTATTGGGACAGGGGGCTTTTGGCTACACCTTC.

This clonotype was seen a handful of times. The chain combines TRBV29-1 with TRBJ1-4; D perhaps matches TRBD1 (5 bases). The germline gives CDR1 SQVTM, CDR2 ANQGSEA. The CDR3 extends over 12 amino acids. Trimming cost V 6 bases and J 7 bases, with 12 bases left between them. The CDR3 bases are TGCAGCGTGGGGACGGGATTTGAAAAACTGTTTTTT. Its protein product is CSVGTGFEKLFF. The entire variable domain, with the rest obtained from reference TRBV29-1 and TRBJ1-4, is as follows: SAVISQKPSRDICQRGTSLTIQCQVDSQVTMMFWYRQQPGQSLTLIATANQGSEATYESGFVIDKFPISRPNLTFSTLTVSNMSPEDSSIYLCSVGTGFEKLFFGSGTQLSVL.

The genes are TRBV20-1 and TRBJ1-5; the D gene is possibly TRBD1 (6 bases). CDR1 is DFQATT and CDR2 is SNEGSKA in the germline V gene (reference sequence). Trimming took 5 bases from V and 6 from J, leaving 14 bases between them. The CDR3 covers 13 residues. CDR3 nucleotides: TGCAGTGCTCCTACAGGGAGGGGTCAGCCCCAGCATTTT. Protein sequence: CSAPTGRGQPQHF.

This clonotype turned up a few times. CDR3 sequence: CASSLGLAGGAGQETQYF. As DNA, the CDR3 is TGTGCCAGCAGCTTAGGGCTAGCGGGAGGCGCGGGTCAAGAGACCCAGTACTTC. The rearrangement joins TRBV7-6 to TRBJ2-5, with 11 bases that match TRBD2. V lost 1 base to trimming and J lost 2 bases; unmatched junction nucleotides: 9. The CDR3 consists of 18 residues. Germline V gives CDR1 SGHVS, CDR2 FNYEAQ.

The gene calls are TRBV27 and TRBJ2-5; possibly TRBD2 for D (6 bases). Per the germline V gene, CDR1 is MNHEY and CDR2 is SMNVEV (reference sequence). This CDR3 has 17 residues. V gave up 8 bases and J gave up 3 bases, with 25 bases separating them. The CDR3: CASGTGLATKSEETQYF. The CDR3 DNA reads as TGTGCCAGCGGCACGGGCCTAGCGACGAAAAGCGAAGAGACCCAGTACTTC.

This clonotype appeared a few times. The chain recombines TRBV4-3 with TRBJ1-2; D is perhaps TRBD1 (5 bases). This CDR3 region has 15 residues. The germline V and J ends were trimmed by 3 bases and 4 bases, with 15 bases remaining between them. Germline V gene sequence: CDR1 LGHNA, CDR2 YSLEER. CDR3 sequence reads: CASSQGLGVGYGYTF. The CDR3, as DNA: TGCGCCAGCAGCCAGGGCCTAGGGGTGGGCTATGGCTACACCTTC.

This clonotype came up a few times. The chain links TRBV6-5 to TRBJ2-5; the D gene could be TRBD1 or TRBD2 (6 bases each). V was cut by 0 bases and J by 4 bases, with 12 bases left in between. The CDR3 consists of 15 residues. CDR1 and CDR2 (germline): MNHEY, SVGAGI. CDR3: CASSYSSGAVETQYF. The CDR3 DNA is TGTGCCAGCAGTTACTCTTCGGGGGCTGTAGAGACCCAGTACTTC.

On this clonotype itself: An end of the junction differs from the germline gene, which may be a read error. J is TRBJ2-1 and V is TRBV7-9; 9 bases map to TRBD2. Germline lookup yields CDR1 SEHNR and CDR2 FQNEAQ (reference sequence). The CDR3 consists of 17 residues. CDR3 region: CASSLSLAGGLYNEQLF. The CDR3 nucleotides are TGTGCCAGCAGCTTATCCTTGGCGGGAGGGCTTTACAATGAGCAGTTGTTC. Supplemented by reference TRBV7-9 and TRBJ2-1, the full variable domain reads DTGVSQNPRHKITKRGQNVTFRCDPISEHNRLYWYRQTLGQGPEFLTYFQNEAQLEKSRLLSDRFSAERPKGSFSTLEIQRTEQGDSAMYLCASSLSLAGGLYNEQLFGPGTRLTVL.

This clonotype was detected a few times. The genes are TRBV28 and TRBJ2-3; D might be TRBD1 (5 bases). This CDR3 spans 14 amino acids. V shed 3 bases and J shed 4 bases, with 11 bases lying between them. CDR1 MDHEN and CDR2 SYDVKM come from the germline V gene. This CDR3 reads CASSFRQGPDTQYF. In DNA form, the CDR3 reads TGTGCCAGCAGTTTCAGGCAGGGTCCAGATACGCAGTATTTT.

The chain employs TRBV11-3 and TRBJ2-1, with 9 nucleotides matching TRBD1. CDR1 is SGHNT and CDR2 is YENEEA in the germline V gene. This CDR3 contains 14 residues. Trimming removed 1 base from V and 8 bases from J; junction bases left unmatched: 3. CDR3 protein: CASSLGQGVYEQFF. For the CDR3, the DNA is TGTGCCAGCAGCTTAGGACAGGGGGTTTATGAGCAGTTCTTC.

The V and J genes are TRBV9 and TRBJ2-7; TRBD2 might be the D (7 bases). Trimming shortened V by 2 bases and J by 6 bases, and 21 bases separated the two germline ends. Germline assignment: CDR1 SGDLS and CDR2 YYNGEE. The CDR3 is 16 amino acids. The CDR3 DNA reads TGTGCCAGCAGCGTCAGCGCGGCGGGGGCCCTCTCCGAGCAGTACTTC. It specifies CASSVSAAGALSEQYF.

This clonotype appeared a few times. V and J are TRBV12-3 or TRBV12-4 and TRBJ2-3, with 7 bases fitting TRBD2. The CDR3 has 14 amino acids. The ends lost 5 bases at V and 5 bases at J; junction bases unmatched: 7. As DNA, the CDR3 is TGTGCCAGCAGTCCCCGGGGGGTGGGAGATACGCAGTATTTT. Its translation: CASSPRGVGDTQYF.

The chain joins TRBV5-4 to TRBJ1-2; D might be TRBD1 (5 bases). This CDR3 comprises 15 residues. The germline V gene encodes CDR1 SGHNT and CDR2 YYREEE (reference sequence). Trimming shortened V by 4 bases and J by 5 bases, and 18 bases separated the two germline ends. This chain's CDR3 is CASSPLLGDQYGYTF. The CDR3 nucleotides read TGTGCCAGCAGCCCGTTGCTGGGGGATCAATATGGCTACACCTTC.

This clonotype was seen a few times. The gene calls are TRBV27 and TRBJ1-4; 8 nucleotides line up with TRBD1. The trim removed 5 bases at V and 7 bases at J, leaving 9 bases unmatched. This CDR3 region has 15 residues. CDR1 and CDR2 from the germline V gene are MNHEY and SMNVEV (reference sequence). The CDR3 protein is CASSVTATGAEKLFF. CDR3 nucleotide sequence: TGTGCCAGCAGTGTCACCGCGACAGGGGCTGAAAAACTGTTTTTT. The full variable domain, with the rest looked up from reference TRBV27 and TRBJ1-4, is EAQVTQNPRYLITVTGKKLTVTCSQNMNHEYMSWYRQDPGLGLRQIYYSMNVEVTDKGDVPEGYKVSRKEKRNFPLILESPSPNQTSLYFCASSVTATGAEKLFFGSGTQLSVL.

J is TRBJ2-2 and V is TRBV11-2; TRBD2 aligns across 9 bases. The length of the CDR3 is 17 residues. V shed 4 bases and J 7 bases; nucleotides not matched to a gene: 13. Germline CDR1 SGHAT, CDR2 FQNNGV. The CDR3 loop is CASSSSLLAGFNGELFF. The CDR3 DNA reads as TGTGCCAGCAGCTCAAGTCTACTAGCGGGCTTTAACGGGGAGCTGTTTTTT. Complete variable domain (other parts from reference TRBV11-2 and TRBJ2-2): EAGVAQSPRYKIIEKRQSVAFWCNPISGHATLYWYQQILGQGPKLLIQFQNNGVVDDSQLPKDRFSAERLKGVDSTLKIQPAKLEDSAVYLCASSSSLLAGFNGELFFGEGSRLTVL.

This chain joins TRBV7-2 and TRBJ2-2, with 7 nucleotides matching TRBD2. Germline loops: CDR1 SGHTA, CDR2 FQGNSA. With V trimmed by 6 bases and J by 3 bases, 10 bases remained unmatched. This CDR3 spans 16 amino acids. Here the CDR3 DNA reads TGTGCCAGCAGGCCCGGGGGAGCGGGATACACCGGGGAGCTGTTTTTT. This gives the protein CASRPGGAGYTGELFF.

This chain links TRBV20-1 with TRBJ1-3; D unresolved. Trimming stripped 1 base from V and 0 bases from J, with 28 bases between. CDR1 is DFQATT and CDR2 is SNEGSKA in the germline V gene (reference sequence). CDR3 size: 21 residues. CDR3 bases: TGCAGTGCTAGAGGTCTGCGCGCGGCACCTTATCAGACCCTCTCTGGAAACACCATATATTTT. This codes for CSARGLRAAPYQTLSGNTIYF.

The chain recombines TRBV29-1 with TRBJ1-3; possible D gene TRBD1, 5 bases. In germline, CDR1 is SQVTM, CDR2 ANQGSEA. CDR3 length equals 14 residues. Between the trimmed V and J ends, which lost 6 bases and 0 bases, there was a span of 12 bases. The DNA of the CDR3 is TGCAGCGTGGGGCTTGGGCACTCTGGAAACACCATATATTTT. Its protein is CSVGLGHSGNTIYF.

This chain joins TRBV14 and TRBJ2-1, with 11 bases matching TRBD2. V lost 10 bases, J lost 7 bases, and 9 bases stayed unmatched. The CDR3 length is 14 residues. Germline CDR1 and CDR2: SGHDN and FVKESK. The chain's CDR3 is CAIGPSGRTNEQFF. In nucleotides, the CDR3 is TGTGCCATCGGCCCTAGCGGGAGGACGAATGAGCAGTTCTTC.

J is TRBJ1-1 and V is TRBV20-1; 8 nucleotides agree with TRBD1. This CDR3 is built from 14 residues. Germline CDR1 is DFQATT and CDR2 is SNEGSKA (reference sequence). Trimming took 5 bases from V and 0 from J; bases not matched to a gene: 5. The CDR3 here is CSAVQGAMNTEAFF. The DNA for the CDR3 is TGCAGTGCTGTGCAGGGGGCGATGAACACTGAAGCTTTCTTT.

The sample holds a few counts of this clonotype. The gene calls are TRBV18 and TRBJ2-1; tentative D call: TRBD2 (6 bases). CDR1 KGHSH and CDR2 LQKENI come from the germline V gene. The CDR3 is 15 residues long. Trimming removed 5 bases at V and 10 bases at J, with 21 bases between. The CDR3 DNA sequence: TGTGCCAGCTCAGAAGGCGGGACTCGGGGCGAAGAGCAGTTCTTC. Its translation is CASSEGGTRGEEQFF.

This clonotype was observed a handful of times. The chain is built from TRBV28 and TRBJ2-5; TRBD1 might be the D (5 bases). Germline assignment: CDR1 MDHEN and CDR2 SYDVKM. This CDR3 region has 14 residues. With 1 base removed from V and 3 bases from J, the gap between germline ends came to 9 bases. Here the CDR3 reads CASSLYRFEETQYF. Here the CDR3 DNA reads TGTGCCAGCAGTTTATACAGGTTTGAAGAGACCCAGTACTTC.

V and J are TRBV7-8 and TRBJ2-4, with 9 bases aligning to TRBD2. In germline, CDR1 is SGHVS, CDR2 FQNEAQ. V shed 6 bases and J 0 bases; nucleotides not matched to a gene: 15. There are 19 residues in the CDR3. The CDR3 nucleotides are TGTGCCAGCAGTTTGACTAGCGGAGGGATACTAGTAGCCAAAAACATTCAGTACTTC. The encoded protein is CASSLTSGGILVAKNIQYF.

The rearrangement uses TRBV6-2 or TRBV6-3 and TRBJ2-1; TRBD2 aligns across 8 bases. J lost 8 bases, V lost 4 bases, and 10 bases had no gene match. The V gene's germline CDR1 is MNHEY and CDR2 SVGEGT. The CDR3 is 15 amino acids. For the CDR3, the DNA is TGTGCCAGCAGTTTAGCAGCGGGAGCATCCGATGAGCAGTTCTTC. The encoded protein is CASSLAAGASDEQFF.

This clonotype appeared a few times. This sequence joins TRBV24-1 and TRBJ2-3, with no clear D. Trimming removed 4 bases from V and 0 bases from J, with 7 bases in between. CDR1 KGHDR and CDR2 SFDVKD come from the germline V gene. The CDR3 covers 14 residues. This chain's CDR3 is CATSDRRSTDTQYF. As DNA, the CDR3 is TGTGCCACCAGTGACAGACGTAGCACAGATACGCAGTATTTT.

The chain couples TRBV7-8 to TRBJ2-7, with a possible D match to TRBD2 (5 bases). Germline loops: CDR1 SGHVS, CDR2 FQNEAQ. V was trimmed by 5 bases and J by 0 bases, leaving 5 bases between them. The CDR3 sequence is 12 residues long. CDR3 in DNA: TGTGCCAGCAGCGAGGGCTCCTACGAGCAGTACGTC. It codes for CASSEGSYEQYV.

This chain joins TRBV12-3 or TRBV12-4 and TRBJ2-1; TRBD2 aligns across 9 bases. V shed 7 bases, J shed 9 bases, and the junction held 10 bases outside the gene matches. The CDR3 is 14 amino acids. CDR3 sequence (DNA): TGTGCCAGCACGACAGCTAGCGGGAAGGGTGAGCAGTTCTTC. It translates to CASTTASGKGEQFF.

The V gene is TRBV18, the J gene TRBJ2-5, with 7 bases fitting TRBD2. V lost 4 bases and J lost 8; bases outside the gene matches: 13. Germline V CDR1 and CDR2: KGHSH, LQKENI. This CDR3 has 15 amino acids. The CDR3 protein is CASSQTSANNPTQYF. CDR3 coding DNA: TGTGCCAGCTCACAAACTAGCGCCAACAACCCCACCCAGTACTTC. The whole variable domain, filled in from reference TRBV18 and TRBJ2-5, reads NAGVMQNPRHLVRRRGQEARLRCSPMKGHSHVYWYRQLPEEGLKFMVYLQKENIIDESGMPKERFSAEFPKEGPSILRIQQVVRGDSAAYFCASSQTSANNPTQYFGPGTRLLVL.

This clonotype was seen a handful of times. The V gene is TRBV4-2, the J gene TRBJ2-5, with 8 bases lining up with TRBD2. V was pared by 7 bases and J by 4 bases, with 17 bases of the junction left unmatched. Germline V lookup: CDR1 LGHNA, CDR2 YNFKEQ. The CDR3 has 17 amino acids. The DNA of the CDR3 is TGTGCCAGCATGGCCCGGGGGGGAAGCGGGAGAGCAGAGACCCAGTACTTC. Protein product: CASMARGGSGRAETQYF.

The chain combines TRBV30 with TRBJ1-5; 10 nucleotides agree with TRBD1. This CDR3 is built from 14 residues. Germline V gene data show CDR1 as GTSNPN and CDR2 as SVGIG (reference sequence). V was clipped by 0 bases and J by 5 bases; unmatched bases: 1. The CDR3 DNA is TGTGCCTGGAGTGTGGGGACAGGGGATCAGCCCCAGCATTTT. Translation: CAWSVGTGDQPQHF.

The V and J genes are TRBV6-1 and TRBJ2-3; 11 nucleotides line up with TRBD2. The CDR3 is 13 residues long. Germline values: CDR1 MNHNS, CDR2 SASEGT. The V gene end was trimmed by 9 bases and the J gene end by 6 bases; junction bases not matched to a gene: 5. CDR3 sequence: CASTSGRRDTQYF. The CDR3 DNA follows: TGTGCCAGTACTAGCGGGAGACGGGATACGCAGTATTTT.